Each of the 22 T cell receptor beta chains below was sequenced from the same sample in a study of cytomegalovirus exposure and HLA in healthy donors. The PCR used 60 Vbeta and 13 Jbeta primers. Clones were sequenced by immunoSEQ multiplex PCR, and TCRdb holds only the in-frame ones, with some missing. The profile shows around 150,000 clones, just over 65% of them singletons. Sequenced input: PBMCs. The origin of the receptors is a woman aged 60 to 75 in good health and CMV-seronegative.

J is TRBJ1-5 and V is TRBV6-5, with D possibly being TRBD1 (6 bases). V was trimmed by 5 bases and J by 4 bases, leaving 9 bases between them. This CDR3 comprises 13 residues. Germline CDR1 and CDR2: MNHEY and SVGAGI. CDR3 loop: CASSATGNQPQHF. The DNA for the CDR3 is TGTGCCAGCAGTGCAACAGGGAATCAGCCCCAGCATTTT.

The J gene is TRBJ2-1, the V gene TRBV11-1; possibly TRBD2 for D (6 bases). The CDR3 is made up of 15 amino acids. Trimming took 5 bases from V and 1 from J, leaving 12 bases between them. Germline CDR1 reads SGHAT; CDR2 reads FQDESV (reference sequence). The CDR3 DNA reads as TGTGCCAGCAGCCCCTTTGGAGGGTCCTACAATGAGCAGTTCTTC. Translated: CASSPFGGSYNEQFF.

The genes are TRBV7-9 and TRBJ2-7, with TRBD1 matching over 12 bases. The CDR3 is made up of 14 amino acids. The V and J ends lost 4 bases and 7 bases, in that order; junction bases with no gene match: 5. Germline V gives CDR1 SEHNR, CDR2 FQNEAQ (reference sequence). CDR3 sequence reads: CASSSGQGAREQYF. In nucleotides, the CDR3 is TGTGCCAGCAGCTCGGGACAGGGGGCGAGGGAGCAGTACTTC.

V usage is TRBV2 and J usage is TRBJ2-3; TRBD2 might be the D (6 bases). The CDR3 is 16 residues long. V was trimmed by 7 bases and J by 1 base, leaving 18 bases between them. Germline V gene data show CDR1 as SNHLY and CDR2 as FYNNEI. The CDR3: CASNRDAGRRTDTQYF. The CDR3 DNA sequence: TGTGCCAGCAATCGTGACGCGGGACGCCGCACAGATACGCAGTATTTT.

The V and J genes are TRBV28 and TRBJ2-7; a possible D gene is TRBD1 (7 bases). V lost 7 bases, J lost 6 bases, and 19 bases lay in between. Germline CDR1 MDHEN, CDR2 SYDVKM. The CDR3 spans 14 residues. CDR3 nucleotides: TGTGCCAGCACCCTCGGGGCAGGGGGGCTCGAGCAGTACTTC. This codes for CASTLGAGGLEQYF.

This clone occurred a few times. The V and J genes are TRBV11-1 and TRBJ1-1, with a tentative D call TRBD1 (5 bases). This CDR3 is built from 14 residues. Germline V gene sequence: CDR1 SGHAT, CDR2 FQDESV (reference sequence). Trimming took off 5 bases at V and 1 base at J, with 11 bases between the two ends. CDR3 nucleotide sequence: TGTGCCAGCAGCCCTAACGGACAGAACACTGAAGCTTTCTTT. This codes for CASSPNGQNTEAFF.

V gene TRBV10-3 combines with J gene TRBJ2-7; 8 bases are a match to TRBD1. The germline CDR1 and CDR2 sequences are ENHRY and SYGVKD. With V trimmed by 6 bases and J by 4 bases, 5 bases remained unmatched. The CDR3 is 13 residues long. CDR3 DNA: TGTGCCATCAGAACAGGGGGGAATTACGAGCAGTACTTC. It yields the protein CAIRTGGNYEQYF.

The chain employs TRBV18 and TRBJ2-2; weak D call: TRBD2 (6 bases). This CDR3 spans 16 amino acids. Germline lookup yields CDR1 KGHSH and CDR2 LQKENI. Trimming left V 3 bases short and J 3 bases short, with 14 bases between. CDR3 sequence: CASSPASSGDTGELFF. In DNA form, the CDR3 reads TGTGCCAGCTCACCGGCCTCATCGGGAGACACCGGGGAGCTGTTTTTT.

A few counts support this clone. This chain links TRBV6-5 with TRBJ1-1; weak D call: TRBD1 (6 bases). Germline V CDR1 and CDR2: MNHEY, SVGAGI. V was cut by 5 bases and J by 11 bases, with 18 bases left in between. The CDR3 runs 13 residues. CDR3 in amino acids: CASSVSLQGFAFF. CDR3 nucleotide sequence: TGTGCCAGCAGTGTTTCCCTACAGGGTTTCGCTTTCTTT.

This clone was observed a handful of times. The chain carries TRBV5-1 and TRBJ1-2; D is perhaps TRBD1 (5 bases). CDR1 is SGHRS and CDR2 is YFSETQ in the germline V gene. Trimming took off 0 bases at V and 2 bases at J, with 8 bases between the two ends. CDR3 length: 14 amino acids. Here the CDR3 reads CASSLGPGNYGYTF. The CDR3 DNA is TGCGCCAGCAGCTTGGGTCCAGGGAACTATGGCTACACCTTC.

In its sample, this clone was seen a few times. The rearrangement uses TRBV29-1 and TRBJ1-4; 8 bases match TRBD1. Germline loops: CDR1 SQVTM, CDR2 ANQGSEA. The CDR3 is 14 amino acids. With 6 bases clipped from V and 0 bases from J, the junction kept 3 bases outside the gene matches. In DNA, the CDR3 is TGCAGCGTCGAGGACAGGGCAACTAATGAAAAACTGTTTTTT. It specifies CSVEDRATNEKLFF. Complete variable domain (other parts from reference TRBV29-1 and TRBJ1-4): SAVISQKPSRDICQRGTSLTIQCQVDSQVTMMFWYRQQPGQSLTLIATANQGSEATYESGFVIDKFPISRPNLTFSTLTVSNMSPEDSSIYLCSVEDRATNEKLFFGSGTQLSVL.

The chain employs TRBV5-4 and TRBJ2-1, with D possibly TRBD1 on 5 matching bases. In germline, CDR1 is SGHNT, CDR2 YYREEE (reference sequence). The CDR3 covers 13 residues. With 0 bases removed from V and 8 bases from J, the gap between germline ends came to 9 bases. The CDR3 reads CASSLAWGDEQFF. The CDR3 region has the DNA TGTGCCAGCAGCTTGGCCTGGGGCGATGAGCAGTTCTTC.

V is TRBV19 and J is TRBJ2-1, with a weak D call TRBD2 (5 bases). Germline V CDR1 and CDR2: LNHDA, SQIVND (reference sequence). CDR3 length equals 15 residues. V shed 7 bases and J shed 1 base, with 14 bases lying between them. CDR3 sequence: CASTQFGGSYNEQFF. The CDR3 DNA is TGTGCCAGTACCCAGTTTGGCGGGTCCTACAATGAGCAGTTCTTC.

This sequence joins TRBV29-1 and TRBJ2-5; tentatively, D is TRBD2 (5 bases). The CDR3 totals 13 residues. The V and J ends lost 4 bases and 0 bases respectively, with 9 bases between them. Per the germline V gene, CDR1 is SQVTM and CDR2 is ANQGSEA. The CDR3 is CSVGAGNQETQYF. CDR3 nucleotide sequence: TGCAGCGTTGGGGCGGGCAACCAAGAGACCCAGTACTTC.

This clone was observed a handful of times. The chain combines TRBV29-1 with TRBJ2-5; 7 bases agree with TRBD1. Unmatched junction bases numbered 12, after V lost 6 bases and J lost 5 bases. The CDR3 sequence is 14 residues long. Germline CDR1 SQVTM, CDR2 ANQGSEA. DNA of the CDR3: TGCAGCGTCGACCCTAAGGGGGCTAGGGAGACCCAGTACTTC. Encoded protein: CSVDPKGARETQYF.

This chain connects TRBV7-2 to TRBJ2-2; tentatively, D is TRBD2 (6 bases). CDR1 and CDR2 from the germline V gene are SGHTA and FQGNSA. V shed 2 bases and J shed 6 bases, with 13 bases lying between them. CDR3 length: 15 residues. The CDR3 here is CASSLIPGGSGELFF. Here the CDR3 DNA reads TGTGCCAGCAGCTTAATCCCCGGGGGATCCGGGGAGCTGTTTTTT. Complete variable domain (other parts from reference TRBV7-2 and TRBJ2-2): GAGVSQSPSNKVTEKGKDVELRCDPISGHTALYWYRQSLGQGLEFLIYFQGNSAPDKSGLPSDRFSAERTGGSVSTLTIQRTQQEDSAVYLCASSLIPGGSGELFFGEGSRLTVL.

The rearrangement links TRBV14 to TRBJ1-6; D is unresolved. The CDR3 has 14 residues. V dropped 2 bases and J dropped 8 bases, with 10 bases sitting between them. In germline, CDR1 is SGHDN, CDR2 FVKESK. This CDR3 reads CASSQSTNYSPLHF. Here the CDR3 DNA reads TGTGCCAGCAGCCAATCGACTAATTATTCACCCCTCCACTTT.

This chain links TRBV7-9 with TRBJ1-2, with 7 bases aligning to TRBD1. The V gene end was trimmed by 4 bases and the J gene end by 3 bases; junction bases not matched to a gene: 14. The length of the CDR3 is 17 residues. Germline V gene data show CDR1 as SEHNR and CDR2 as FQNEAQ (reference sequence). CDR3 residues: CASSSWRGRTVDYGYTF. The CDR3 DNA follows: TGTGCCAGCAGCTCCTGGAGGGGGCGGACAGTTGACTATGGCTACACCTTC.

The gene calls are TRBV7-9 and TRBJ2-7; 7 nucleotides agree with TRBD2. V lost 6 bases and J lost 3; bases outside the gene matches: 17. The germline CDR1 and CDR2 sequences are SEHNR and FQNEAQ (reference sequence). This CDR3 spans 17 amino acids. The CDR3 DNA reads as TGTGCCAGCAGAACGAGACTAGCAAAACCTTTTGGCTACGAGCAGTACTTC. Translated: CASRTRLAKPFGYEQYF.

CDR3 in DNA: TGCGCCAGCAGCTTGTCCCCGACAAGCATGAACACTGAAGCTTTCTTT. Translated, it gives CASSLSPTSMNTEAFF. This chain links TRBV5-1 with TRBJ1-1; the D is unclear. Trimming took 1 base from V and 0 from J, leaving 13 bases between them. The germline V gene has CDR1 SGHRS and CDR2 YFSETQ. The CDR3 runs 16 residues.

This clone was seen only a few times. The genes are TRBV19 and TRBJ2-5; D might be TRBD2 (6 bases). V shed 7 bases and J shed 4 bases, with 19 bases lying between them. Germline V gives CDR1 LNHDA, CDR2 SQIVND (reference sequence). The CDR3 covers 15 residues. The CDR3 DNA reads as TGTGCCAGTACGAGCGGGCGCTACGATACAGAGACCCAGTACTTC. This encodes CASTSGRYDTETQYF. The full variable domain, its missing parts supplied by reference TRBV19 and TRBJ2-5, is DGGITQSPKYLFRKEGQNVTLSCEQNLNHDAMYWYRQDPGQGLRLIYYSQIVNDFQKGDIAEGYSVSREKKESFPLTVTSAQKNPTAFYLCASTSGRYDTETQYFGPGTRLLVL.

This sequence joins TRBV28 and TRBJ1-1, with D uncertain. Per germline, CDR1 MDHEN and CDR2 SYDVKM. The CDR3 length is 15 residues. Deletions cut 7 bases from V and 1 base from J, with 16 bases between. The CDR3 reads CASNSGGWENTEAFF. In DNA form, the CDR3 reads TGTGCCAGCAACTCCGGCGGGTGGGAGAACACTGAAGCTTTCTTT.